Listed here are 9 T cell receptor beta chains from one sample, sequenced in a study of regulatory T cells in long-lasting Graves disease (dated by TCRdb to the early 2020s). Library construction relied on multiplex PCR. The reads were generated on an Illumina HiSeq 4000. TCR beta libraries were built with iRepertoire HTBI primers and Arm-PCR amplification of CDR3 regions. TCRdb reanalyzed the raw reads on its own, using fastp at Q25 for trimming and MiXCR for clone calling, and kept in-frame beta chains. Entries are consolidated by CDR3 protein sequence, retaining the most common genes and DNA. This sample comprises 500,000 or so distinct CDR3 sequences, roughly 16% of them detected only once. 12% of the sample is held by the ten biggest clonotypes. Read against the paper, the sample's time point label means: newly diagnosed GD, antithyroid drugs for less than 3 months. For both TCR sequencing and RNA sequencing, RNA was extracted from PBMCs in TRIzol.

The data also belong to a second study, concerning T cells in Graves' hyperthyroidism and ophthalmopathy.

Sequenced material: peripheral blood mononuclear cells (PBMCs), taken at new diagnosis, from a patient treated with antithyroid drugs. Receptor source: a man between 40 and 49 years old with Graves disease. Donor details come from another sample of the same person, matched by shared clones.

The chain couples TRBV10-3 to TRBJ2-7; D gene unclear. CDR3 length: 14 amino acids. Germline-derived CDR1 and CDR2 are ENHRY and SYGVKD. V lost 4 bases to trimming and J lost 2 bases, with 12 bases between them. This CDR3 reads CAISGPDRTYEQYF. DNA for the CDR3: TGTGCCATCAGTGGGCCGGACCGGACCTACGAGCAGTACTTC.

The chain links TRBV2 to TRBJ1-2, with D unclear. Trimming stripped 6 bases from V and 8 bases from J, with 13 bases between. The CDR3 is made up of 12 amino acids. Germline CDR1 reads SNHLY; CDR2 reads FYNNEI. CDR3 in amino acids: CASSTGPHGYTF. Written as DNA, the CDR3 is TGTGCCAGCAGCACGGGCCCCCACGGCTACACCTTC.

J is TRBJ1-2 and V is TRBV20-1; no definite D call. CDR1 DFQATT and CDR2 SNEGSKA come from the germline V gene (reference sequence). The CDR3 totals 14 residues. V was clipped by 1 base and J by 6 bases, with 15 bases between them. CDR3 amino acids: CSARVGTSADGYTF. CDR3 coding DNA: TGCAGTGCTAGAGTAGGCACCTCGGCCGATGGCTACACCTTC.

This clonotype was recorded at least ten times. V is TRBV6-5 and J is TRBJ2-7, with 7 bases that match TRBD1. Germline V lookup: CDR1 MNHEY, CDR2 SVGAGI. This CDR3 spans 15 amino acids. The V gene end was trimmed by 4 bases and the J gene end by 1 base; junction bases not matched to a gene: 7. CDR3 amino acids: CASSLGDRKSYEQYF. The CDR3 nucleotides read TGTGCCAGCAGTTTAGGGGACAGAAAATCCTACGAGCAGTACTTC.

This clonotype was counted ten times or more. The chain recombines TRBV13 with TRBJ2-6; no definite D call. This CDR3 comprises 13 residues. Germline assignment: CDR1 PRHDT and CDR2 FYEKMQ (reference sequence). Trimming removed 3 bases at V and 3 bases at J, with 3 bases between. The chain's CDR3 is CASSFHGANVLTF. As DNA, the CDR3 is TGTGCCAGCAGCTTCCATGGGGCCAACGTCCTGACTTTC.

This clonotype has only a few counts. The rearrangement links TRBV6-1 to TRBJ1-5, with D perhaps matching TRBD1 (6 bases). From germline, CDR1 is MNHNS and CDR2 SASEGT. V was cut by 10 bases and J by 2 bases, with 12 bases left in between. This CDR3 spans 13 amino acids. The CDR3 is CATRGMGNQPQHF. The DNA of the CDR3 is TGTGCCACCAGGGGAATGGGCAATCAGCCCCAGCATTTT.

This clonotype was counted many times. The chain recombines TRBV30 with TRBJ1-1; 11 positions agree with TRBD1. Germline V gene sequence: CDR1 GTSNPN, CDR2 SVGIG (reference sequence). The CDR3 is made up of 14 amino acids. V lost 5 bases, J lost 3 bases, and 5 bases stayed unmatched. The CDR3: CAWGGGQGDTEAFF. CDR3 DNA sequence: TGTGCCTGGGGGGGGGGACAGGGGGACACTGAAGCTTTCTTT.

This clonotype was observed a single time. No conserved phenylalanine or tryptophan is present at the end of the CDR3, so a read error is the likely explanation. The rearrangement uses TRBV20-1 and TRBJ1-6; 9 nucleotides agree with TRBD1. V was pared by 0 bases and J by 10 bases, with 10 bases of the junction left unmatched. This CDR3 has 16 residues. Per the germline V gene, CDR1 is DFQATT and CDR2 is SNEGSKA (reference sequence). Here the CDR3 reads CSAREGTGKYNSPLHL. In nucleotides, the CDR3 is TGCAGTGCTAGAGAAGGGACAGGGAAATACAACTCACCCCTCCACCTT.

This chain uses TRBV4-2 with TRBJ2-7; D uncertain. The germline gives CDR1 LGHNA, CDR2 YNFKEQ. The CDR3 has 15 amino acids. V was cut by 0 bases and J by 7 bases, with 16 bases left in between. CDR3 in DNA: TGTGCCAGCAGCCAAGAAGACCTCATGGTTTGGGAGCAGTACTTC. This translates into CASSQEDLMVWEQYF.